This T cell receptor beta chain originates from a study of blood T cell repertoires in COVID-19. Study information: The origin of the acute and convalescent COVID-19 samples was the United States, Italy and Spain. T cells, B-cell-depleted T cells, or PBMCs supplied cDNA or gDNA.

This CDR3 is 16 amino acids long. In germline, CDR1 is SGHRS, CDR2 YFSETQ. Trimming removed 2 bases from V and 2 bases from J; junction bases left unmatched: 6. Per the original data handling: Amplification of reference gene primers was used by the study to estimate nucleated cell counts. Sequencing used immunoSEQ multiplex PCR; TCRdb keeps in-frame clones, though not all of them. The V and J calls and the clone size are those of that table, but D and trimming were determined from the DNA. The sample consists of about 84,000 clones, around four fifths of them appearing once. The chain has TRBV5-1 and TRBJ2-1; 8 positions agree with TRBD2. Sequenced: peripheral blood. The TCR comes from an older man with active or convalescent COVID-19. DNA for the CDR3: TGCGCCAGCAGCTTCCTTAGCGGGGCCGCCTACAATGAGCAGTTCTTC. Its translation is CASSFLSGAAYNEQFF.